The 21 T cell receptor beta chains below come from one sample, sequenced in a study of blood T cells in healthy people across ages. Primed by a sample-barcoded 5' primer and a J-beta primer mix, a second PCR proceeded for roughly 7 to 11 cycles. TCRdb passed the 5' RACE reads through MiXCR, listing each CDR3 protein once. The sample consists of 750,000 to 1,000,000 distinct CDR3 sequences, about 27% of them appearing once. These records were also assigned to another study, of T cells of mothers and their children.

Input material: blood. The source is a woman aged 40 to 50 in good health.

This clonotype was seen a handful of times. The chain uses TRBV6-5 and TRBJ1-1; 8 nucleotides match TRBD1. CDR3 length: 14 amino acids. The V gene's germline CDR1 is MNHEY and CDR2 SVGAGI. The J segment lost 11 bases and the V segment lost 1 base, leaving 9 bases of the junction unmatched. The CDR3 bases are TGTGCCAGCAGTTACTTCCCGGTGAGACAGGGGGCTTTCTTT. As protein: CASSYFPVRQGAFF.

This clonotype was seen only a few times. The rearrangement uses TRBV3-1 and TRBJ2-7; 8 nucleotides agree with TRBD1. The CDR3 is 13 residues long. The V segment lost 7 bases and the J segment 5 bases; nucleotides outside the gene matches: 7. Germline V lookup: CDR1 LGHDT, CDR2 YNNKEL (reference sequence). The CDR3: CASNPTGANEQYF. The CDR3 DNA is TGTGCCAGCAATCCGACAGGGGCTAACGAGCAGTACTTC.

A note on this clonotype: A much larger clone lies one base from this, so it may be a read error. The chain employs TRBV20-1 and TRBJ2-7; 8 positions match TRBD2. The CDR3 runs to 15 residues. The V gene's germline CDR1 is DFQATT and CDR2 SNEGSKA (reference sequence). The junction had 15 bases not matched to a gene; V was cut back by 8 bases and J by 3 bases. The DNA for the CDR3 is TGCAGTCCTTCTCGGTCCGCGGGGGGATACTACGAGCAGTACGTC. Protein product: CSPSRSAGGYYEQYV.

This clonotype was recorded at least ten times. The chain combines TRBV11-2 with TRBJ2-7; possibly TRBD2 for D (5 bases). The germline CDR1 and CDR2 sequences are SGHAT and FQNNGV. CDR3 size: 14 residues. Between the trimmed V and J ends, which lost 3 bases and 5 bases, there was a span of 14 bases. CDR3 DNA: TGTGCCAGCAGCTTTTTTCAGTCCGGGAACGAGCAGTACTTC. Amino acid sequence: CASSFFQSGNEQYF.

The rearrangement joins TRBV28 to TRBJ2-1, with D tentatively TRBD1 or TRBD2 (5 bases each). CDR1 MDHEN and CDR2 SYDVKM come from the germline V gene. V shed 4 bases and J shed 1 base, with 14 bases lying between them. This CDR3 has 16 residues. DNA for the CDR3: TGTGCCAGCAGTTCCCGGGGCCGGGGATCCTACAATGAGCAGTTCTTC. It specifies CASSSRGRGSYNEQFF.

The chain recombines TRBV12-3 or TRBV12-4 with TRBJ1-1, with D tentatively TRBD1 (6 bases). V lost 3 bases and J lost 2, with 13 bases in between. The CDR3 length is 15 residues. The CDR3 nucleotides read TGTGCCAGCAGTTTCAGCGGGGGCGCAAACACTGAAGCTTTCTTT. The encoded protein is CASSFSGGANTEAFF.

The chain couples TRBV11-2 to TRBJ1-2, with 8 positions matching TRBD1. After removal of 5 bases from V and 6 bases from J, the junction contained 14 bases not matched to a gene. This CDR3 spans 16 amino acids. CDR1 SGHAT and CDR2 FQNNGV come from the germline V gene. CDR3 in amino acids: CASSPSTWTGKDGYTF. The CDR3 bases are TGTGCCAGCAGCCCGAGTACTTGGACAGGGAAAGATGGCTACACCTTC. Variable domain in full (rest from reference TRBV11-2 and TRBJ1-2): EAGVAQSPRYKIIEKRQSVAFWCNPISGHATLYWYQQILGQGPKLLIQFQNNGVVDDSQLPKDRFSAERLKGVDSTLKIQPAKLEDSAVYLCASSPSTWTGKDGYTFGSGTRLTVV.

About this clonotype itself: This may arise from a read error, as a much more abundant clone is one base away. The V call is TRBV9, the J call TRBJ2-7; 7 bases match TRBD2. The DNA end is more similar to TRBJ2-5, so the J call may be wrong. This CDR3 contains 16 residues. Germline CDR1 and CDR2: SGDLS and YYNGEE. The CDR3 nucleotides are TGTGCCAGCAGCGGGGGGGGATCCGTGATTGGGGAGACCCAGTACTTC. Protein product: CASSGGGSVIGETQYF.

This clonotype was counted many times. CDR3 residues: CASSGQGWYNEQFF. In DNA, the CDR3 is TGTGCCAGCAGCGGACAGGGTTGGTACAATGAGCAGTTCTTC. The chain combines TRBV6-1 with TRBJ2-1; 8 nucleotides line up with TRBD1. V dropped 6 bases and J dropped 4; count of bases not matched to a gene: 5. Per germline, CDR1 MNHNS and CDR2 SASEGT. This CDR3 has 14 residues.

This clonotype has only a few counts. The chain uses TRBV2 and TRBJ2-7; 11 bases agree with TRBD1. The V gene's germline CDR1 is SNHLY and CDR2 FYNNEI. The CDR3 consists of 14 residues. Trimming at V came to 10 bases and at J to 4 bases, leaving 9 bases not matched to a gene. The CDR3 DNA is TGTGCCATCGCCGGGGACAGGGGGGGTTACGAGCAGTACTTC. It is translated as CAIAGDRGGYEQYF.

The gene calls are TRBV7-3 and TRBJ1-1; no definite D call. Trimming took off 4 bases at V and 3 bases at J, with 9 bases between the two ends. This CDR3 region has 13 residues. Germline CDR1 and CDR2: SGHTA and FQGTGA. The CDR3 here is CASSSTAYTEAFF. Here the CDR3 DNA reads TGTGCCAGCAGCTCCACCGCTTACACTGAAGCTTTCTTT.

The chain combines TRBV5-1 with TRBJ1-2; no clear D. This CDR3 region has 14 residues. V was shortened by 3 bases and J by 4 bases, with 13 bases between the two germline ends. Germline-derived CDR1 and CDR2 are SGHRS and YFSETQ. CDR3 amino acids: CASSWEGGPYGYTF. As DNA, the CDR3 is TGCGCCAGCAGCTGGGAGGGCGGGCCCTATGGCTACACCTTC.

In this sample, this clonotype turned up a few times. J is TRBJ1-5 and V is TRBV4-2, with TRBD1 matching over 7 bases. J lost 3 bases, V lost 5 bases, and 10 bases had no gene match. The germline V gene encodes CDR1 LGHNA and CDR2 YNFKEQ. The CDR3 runs 16 residues. The CDR3 region has the DNA TGTGCCAGCAGCTACAGACAGGGTGGTTTCAATCAGCCCCAGCATTTT. Translating gives CASSYRQGGFNQPQHF.

The chain combines TRBV11-1 with TRBJ2-2; 11 positions agree with TRBD2. Germline assignment: CDR1 SGHAT and CDR2 FQDESV (reference sequence). The CDR3 has 17 residues. V trimming: 2 bases; J trimming: 2 bases; junction bases outside the gene matches: 4. This chain's CDR3 is CASSLTLAGGNTGELFF. The CDR3 coding sequence is TGTGCCAGCAGCTTAACCCTAGCGGGGGGTAACACCGGGGAGCTGTTTTTT.

V and J are TRBV20-1 and TRBJ1-5, with a possible D match to TRBD1 (5 bases). In germline, CDR1 is DFQATT, CDR2 SNEGSKA (reference sequence). The CDR3 consists of 13 residues. V was clipped by 5 bases and J by 3 bases, with 11 bases between them. This chain's CDR3 is CSAPGDPNQPQHF. The CDR3 region has the DNA TGCAGTGCTCCCGGGGACCCCAATCAGCCCCAGCATTTT.

The chain recombines TRBV5-1 with TRBJ2-7; 11 positions agree with TRBD1. The germline V gene has CDR1 SGHRS and CDR2 YFSETQ. CDR3 length: 16 residues. V lost 4 bases and J lost 3; bases outside the gene matches: 9. The CDR3 spells CASSRRTGGANYEQYF. CDR3 coding DNA: TGCGCCAGCAGCAGGAGGACAGGGGGCGCGAACTACGAGCAGTACTTC.

This clonotype has a count of ten or more. V gene TRBV27 combines with J gene TRBJ1-1; possible D gene TRBD1, 6 bases. V lost 3 bases, J lost 8 bases, and 10 bases lay in between. Germline-derived CDR1 and CDR2 are MNHEY and SMNVEV (reference sequence). The CDR3 is 12 residues long. The CDR3 loop is CASSLPGTEAFF. The CDR3 DNA sequence: TGTGCCAGCAGTTTGCCCGGGACAGAAGCTTTCTTT.

With regard to this clonotype: This clone may be a read error of a much larger clone one base away. The rearrangement uses TRBV24-1 and TRBJ2-3; a possible D gene is TRBD2 (6 bases). This CDR3 has 13 amino acids. Germline CDR1 KGHDR, CDR2 SFDVKD. Trimming cost V 9 bases and J 6 bases, with 15 bases left between them. CDR3 sequence: CATGAGSGDTQYF. The CDR3 DNA follows: TGTGCCACCGGGGCGGGGAGTGGGGATACGCAGTATTTT.

This clonotype appeared many times. A much larger clone lies a single base off, so this may be a read error. J is TRBJ2-5 and V is TRBV29-1; possibly TRBD2 for D (6 bases). The CDR3 runs to 13 residues. Trimming removed 3 bases from V and 11 bases from J, with 19 bases in between. Germline CDR1 SQVTM, CDR2 ANQGSEA. CDR3 DNA sequence: TGCAGCGTTGACATACTAGCCGGCAATGAGCAGTACTTC. Its protein product is CSVDILAGNEQYF.

This clonotype occurred many times. This sequence joins TRBV7-8 and TRBJ2-5; no reliable D call. Germline V gives CDR1 SGHVS, CDR2 FQNEAQ. Trimming removed 5 bases from V and 1 base from J, with 17 bases in between. The CDR3 contains 16 residues. Here the CDR3 reads CASSRPFPAVQETQYF. The CDR3 region has the DNA TGTGCCAGCAGCCGCCCGTTTCCGGCCGTCCAAGAGACCCAGTACTTC. Drawing the rest from reference TRBV7-8 and TRBJ2-5, the complete variable domain is GAGVSQSPRYKVAKRGQDVALRCDPISGHVSLFWYQQALGQGPEFLTYFQNEAQLDKSGLPSDRFFAERPEGSVSTLKIQRTQQEDSAVYLCASSRPFPAVQETQYFGPGTRLLVL.

V usage is TRBV28 and J usage is TRBJ1-2, with a possible D match to TRBD1 (6 bases). The germline V gene encodes CDR1 MDHEN and CDR2 SYDVKM. The CDR3 is 14 amino acids. The ends were cut back, 7 bases at V and 4 bases at J, with 16 bases in the middle. The CDR3 is CASTQGGTLYGYTF. CDR3 in DNA: TGTGCCAGCACCCAAGGGGGAACCCTCTATGGCTACACCTTC.